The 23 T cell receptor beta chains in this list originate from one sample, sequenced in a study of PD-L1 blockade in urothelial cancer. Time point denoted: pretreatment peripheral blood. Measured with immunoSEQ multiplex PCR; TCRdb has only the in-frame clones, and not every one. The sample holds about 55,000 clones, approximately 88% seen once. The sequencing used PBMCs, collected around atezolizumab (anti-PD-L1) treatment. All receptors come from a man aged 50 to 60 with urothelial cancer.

CDR3 region: CASSWGLASSSTDTQYF. CDR3 coding DNA: TGCGCCAGCAGCTGGGGACTAGCTTCTTCTAGCACAGATACGCAGTATTTT. This chain links TRBV5-1 with TRBJ2-3, with 9 bases matching TRBD2. Germline V gives CDR1 SGHRS, CDR2 YFSETQ. V dropped 3 bases and J dropped 0; count of bases not matched to a gene: 8. The CDR3 is 17 amino acids.

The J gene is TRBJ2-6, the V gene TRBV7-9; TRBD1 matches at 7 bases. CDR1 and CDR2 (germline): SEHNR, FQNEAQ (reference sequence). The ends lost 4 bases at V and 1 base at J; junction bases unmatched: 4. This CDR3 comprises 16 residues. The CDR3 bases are TGTGCCAGCAGCTGGGGACAGCCATCTGGGGCCAACGTCCTGACTTTC. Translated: CASSWGQPSGANVLTF.

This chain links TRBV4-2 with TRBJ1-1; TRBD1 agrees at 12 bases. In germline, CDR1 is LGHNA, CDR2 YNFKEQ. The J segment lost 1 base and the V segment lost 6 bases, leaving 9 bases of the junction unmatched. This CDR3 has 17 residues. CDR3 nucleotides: TGTGCCAGCAGTCCCGGGACAGGGGGCATGTGGAACACTGAAGCTTTCTTT. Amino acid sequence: CASSPGTGGMWNTEAFF.

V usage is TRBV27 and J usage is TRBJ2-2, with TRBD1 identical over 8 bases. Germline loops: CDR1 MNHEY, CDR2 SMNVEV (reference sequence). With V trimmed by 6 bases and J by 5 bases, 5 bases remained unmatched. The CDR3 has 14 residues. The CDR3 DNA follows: TGTGCCAGCAGACTCGACAGGGGTACCGGGGAGCTGTTTTTT. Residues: CASRLDRGTGELFF.

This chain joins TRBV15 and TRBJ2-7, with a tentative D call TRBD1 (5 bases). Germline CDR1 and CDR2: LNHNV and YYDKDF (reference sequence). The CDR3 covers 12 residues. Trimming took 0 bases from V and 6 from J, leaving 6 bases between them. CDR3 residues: CATSRDRGEQYF. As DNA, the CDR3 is TGTGCCACCAGCAGAGATAGGGGCGAGCAGTACTTC.

The CDR3 coding sequence is TGTGCCAGCAGCCTCCGTGGTGGACAGGGGGCTGAGGGCTACACCTTC. It yields the protein CASSLRGGQGAEGYTF. V usage is TRBV9 and J usage is TRBJ1-2, with 11 bases identical to TRBD1. Germline CDR1 is SGDLS and CDR2 is YYNGEE. This CDR3 spans 16 amino acids. The V segment lost 4 bases and the J segment 8 bases; nucleotides outside the gene matches: 13. Full variable domain (rest looked up from reference TRBV9 and TRBJ1-2): DSGVTQTPKHLITATGQRVTLRCSPRSGDLSVYWYQQSLDQGLQFLIQYYNGEERAKGNILERFSAQQFPDLHSELNLSSLELGDSALYFCASSLRGGQGAEGYTFGSGTRLTVV.

The CDR3 region is CASSHRTSGGWNEQFF. CDR3 coding DNA: TGTGCCAGCAGCCATCGGACTAGCGGGGGGTGGAATGAGCAGTTCTTC. V gene TRBV7-9 combines with J gene TRBJ2-1; 14 bases are shared with TRBD2. The J segment lost 7 bases and the V segment lost 5 bases, leaving 7 bases of the junction unmatched. Per the germline V gene, CDR1 is SEHNR and CDR2 is FQNEAQ (reference sequence). The CDR3 is 16 amino acids.

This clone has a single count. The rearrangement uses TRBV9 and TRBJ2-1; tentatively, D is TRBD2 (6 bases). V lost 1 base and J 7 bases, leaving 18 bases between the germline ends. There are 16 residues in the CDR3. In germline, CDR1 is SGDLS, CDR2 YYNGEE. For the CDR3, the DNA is TGTGCCAGCAGCGTATTCGGGGGTGGGTCAAAAAATGAGCAGTTCTTC. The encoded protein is CASSVFGGGSKNEQFF.

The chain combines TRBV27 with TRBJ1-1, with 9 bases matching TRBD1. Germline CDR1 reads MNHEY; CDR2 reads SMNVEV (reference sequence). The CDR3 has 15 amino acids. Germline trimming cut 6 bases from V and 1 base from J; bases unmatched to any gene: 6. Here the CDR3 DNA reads TGTGCCAGCAGGCACAGGGGGCAGAGGAACACTGAAGCTTTCTTT. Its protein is CASRHRGQRNTEAFF.

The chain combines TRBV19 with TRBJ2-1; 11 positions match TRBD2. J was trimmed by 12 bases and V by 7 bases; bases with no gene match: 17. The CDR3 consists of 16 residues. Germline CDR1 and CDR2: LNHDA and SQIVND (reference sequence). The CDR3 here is CASTPYPRLAGGRQFF. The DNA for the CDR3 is TGTGCCAGTACCCCATACCCCAGGCTAGCGGGGGGAAGGCAGTTCTTC.

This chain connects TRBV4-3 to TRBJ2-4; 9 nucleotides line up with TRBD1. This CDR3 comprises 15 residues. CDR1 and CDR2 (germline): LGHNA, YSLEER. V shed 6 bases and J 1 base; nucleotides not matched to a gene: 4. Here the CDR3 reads CASSAGTGAKNIQYF. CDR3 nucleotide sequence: TGCGCCAGCAGTGCCGGGACAGGGGCCAAAAACATTCAGTACTTC.

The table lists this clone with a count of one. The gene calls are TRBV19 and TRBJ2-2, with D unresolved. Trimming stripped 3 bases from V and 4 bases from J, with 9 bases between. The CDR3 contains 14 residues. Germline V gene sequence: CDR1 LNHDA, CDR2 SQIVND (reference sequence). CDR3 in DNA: TGTGCCAGTAGTATCACGGAGAGCACCGGGGAGCTGTTTTTT. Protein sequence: CASSITESTGELFF.

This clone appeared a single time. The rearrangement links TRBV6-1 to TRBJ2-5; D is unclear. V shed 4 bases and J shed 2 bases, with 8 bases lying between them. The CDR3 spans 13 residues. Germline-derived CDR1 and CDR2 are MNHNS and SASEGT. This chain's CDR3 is CASSVVKQETQYF. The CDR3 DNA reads TGTGCCAGCAGTGTTGTCAAACAAGAGACCCAGTACTTC.

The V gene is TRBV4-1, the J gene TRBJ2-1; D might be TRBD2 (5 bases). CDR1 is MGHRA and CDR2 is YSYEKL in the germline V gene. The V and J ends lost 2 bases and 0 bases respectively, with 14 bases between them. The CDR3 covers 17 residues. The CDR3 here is CASSQPGLGSSYNEQFF. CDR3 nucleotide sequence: TGCGCCAGCAGCCAACCCGGACTGGGAAGCTCCTACAATGAGCAGTTCTTC.

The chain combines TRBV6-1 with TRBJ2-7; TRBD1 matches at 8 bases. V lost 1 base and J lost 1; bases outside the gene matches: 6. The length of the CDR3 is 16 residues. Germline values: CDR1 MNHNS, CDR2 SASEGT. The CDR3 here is CASSEDRQGRSYEQYF. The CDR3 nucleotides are TGTGCCAGCAGTGAAGACCGACAGGGGCGATCCTACGAGCAGTACTTC.

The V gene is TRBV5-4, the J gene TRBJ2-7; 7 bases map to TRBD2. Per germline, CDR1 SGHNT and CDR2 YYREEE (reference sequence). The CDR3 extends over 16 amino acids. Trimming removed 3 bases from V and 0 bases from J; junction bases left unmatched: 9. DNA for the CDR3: TGTGCCAGCAGCTCAGAACGGGGCGGGAGCTCCTACGAGCAGTACTTC. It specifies CASSSERGGSSYEQYF. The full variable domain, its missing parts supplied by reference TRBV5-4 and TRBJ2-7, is ETGVTQSPTHLIKTRGQQVTLRCSSQSGHNTVSWYQQALGQGPQFIFQYYREEENGRGNFPPRFSGLQFPNYSSELNVNALELDDSALYLCASSSERGGSSYEQYFGPGTRLTVT.

Here the CDR3 DNA reads TGTGCCAGCAGTGCGACAGGGCAGAGCTCTGGAAACACCATATATTTT. Translated: CASSATGQSSGNTIYF. V gene TRBV6-1 combines with J gene TRBJ1-3, with 7 bases identical to TRBD1. Trimming removed 4 bases from V and 0 bases from J; junction bases left unmatched: 6. Per the germline V gene, CDR1 is MNHNS and CDR2 is SASEGT. This CDR3 region has 16 residues.

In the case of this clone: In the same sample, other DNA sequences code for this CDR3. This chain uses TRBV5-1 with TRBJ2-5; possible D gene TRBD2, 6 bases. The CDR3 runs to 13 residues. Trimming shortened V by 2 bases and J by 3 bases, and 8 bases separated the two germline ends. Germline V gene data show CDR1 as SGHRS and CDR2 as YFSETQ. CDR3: CASSFGGEETQYF. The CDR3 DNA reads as TGCGCCAGCAGCTTTGGAGGGGAAGAGACCCAGTACTTC.

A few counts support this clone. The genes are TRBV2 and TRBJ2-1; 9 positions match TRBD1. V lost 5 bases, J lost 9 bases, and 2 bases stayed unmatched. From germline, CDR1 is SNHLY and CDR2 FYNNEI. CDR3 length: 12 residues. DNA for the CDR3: TGTGCCAGCAGTAAGGACAGGGGTGAGCAGTTCTTC. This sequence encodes CASSKDRGEQFF.

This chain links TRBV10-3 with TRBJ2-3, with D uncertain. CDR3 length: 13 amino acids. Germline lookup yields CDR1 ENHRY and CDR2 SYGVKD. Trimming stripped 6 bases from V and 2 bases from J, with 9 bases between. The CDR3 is CAISLVFTDTQYF. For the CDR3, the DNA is TGTGCCATCAGCTTAGTTTTCACAGATACGCAGTATTTT.

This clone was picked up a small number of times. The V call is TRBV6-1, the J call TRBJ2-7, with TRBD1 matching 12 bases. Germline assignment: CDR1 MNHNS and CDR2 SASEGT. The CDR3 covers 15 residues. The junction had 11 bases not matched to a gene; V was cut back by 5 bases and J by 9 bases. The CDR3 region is CASSTRDRGLLVQYF. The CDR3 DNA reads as TGTGCCAGCAGTACCCGGGACAGGGGGCTCCTGGTGCAGTACTTC.

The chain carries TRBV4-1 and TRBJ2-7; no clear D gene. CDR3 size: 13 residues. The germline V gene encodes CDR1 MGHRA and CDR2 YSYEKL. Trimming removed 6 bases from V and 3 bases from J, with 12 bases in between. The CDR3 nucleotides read TGCGCCAGCAGTTTAAAAGCGAACTACGAGCAGTACTTC. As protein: CASSLKANYEQYF.

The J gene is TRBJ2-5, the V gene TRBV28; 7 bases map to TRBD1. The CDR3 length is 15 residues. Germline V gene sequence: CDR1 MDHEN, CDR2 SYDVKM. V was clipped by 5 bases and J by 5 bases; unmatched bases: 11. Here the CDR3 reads CASSGAGGGKETQYF. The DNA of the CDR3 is TGTGCCAGCAGTGGGGCAGGGGGTGGGAAGGAGACCCAGTACTTC. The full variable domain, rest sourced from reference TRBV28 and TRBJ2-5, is DVKVTQSSRYLVKRTGEKVFLECVQDMDHENMFWYRQDPGLGLRLIYFSYDVKMKEKGDIPEGYSVSREKKERFSLILESASTNQTSMYLCASSGAGGGKETQYFGPGTRLLVL.